Following are 21 T cell receptor beta chains from one sample sequenced in a study of blood T cell repertoires in COVID-19. Sequencing was performed with immunoSEQ multiplex PCR; in TCRdb, only in-frame clones are kept and a portion is missing. The sample shows about 74,000 clones, about 92% of them seen only once. The material sequenced was peripheral blood. The receptors come from a man in his fifties or sixties with acute or convalescent COVID-19.

The rearrangement links TRBV4-2 to TRBJ2-4; tentative D call: TRBD2 (5 bases). V lost 1 base to trimming and J lost 3 bases, with 16 bases between them. CDR1 and CDR2 (germline): LGHNA, YNFKEQ. This CDR3 has 17 residues. The CDR3 protein is CASSQALGEGGKNIQYF. In nucleotides, the CDR3 is TGTGCCAGCAGCCAAGCGCTAGGCGAGGGCGGCAAAAACATTCAGTACTTC.

The chain recombines TRBV7-9 with TRBJ1-4; no definite D call. Between the trimmed V and J ends, which lost 4 bases and 7 bases, there was a span of 19 bases. CDR1 is SEHNR and CDR2 is FQNEAQ in the germline V gene (reference sequence). The CDR3 runs 16 residues. CDR3 DNA: TGTGCCAGCAGCTCCGCGGGCGTTGAGGACCCTGAAAAACTGTTTTTT. Its protein is CASSSAGVEDPEKLFF.

The chain employs TRBV29-1 and TRBJ2-1; 9 nucleotides agree with TRBD1. With 4 bases clipped from V and 1 base from J, the junction kept 14 bases outside the gene matches. Germline CDR1 reads SQVTM; CDR2 reads ANQGSEA. The CDR3 runs 18 residues. The CDR3 region is CSVGGGGFGTGSYNEQFF. CDR3 coding DNA: TGCAGCGTTGGTGGGGGAGGTTTCGGGACAGGGTCCTACAATGAGCAGTTCTTC.

The chain links TRBV5-1 to TRBJ1-3; D possibly corresponds to TRBD1 (6 bases). The V end was cut by 2 bases, the J end by 0 bases, with 12 bases between. This CDR3 comprises 16 residues. Germline V CDR1 and CDR2: SGHRS, YFSETQ. As DNA, the CDR3 is TGCGCCAGCAGCTTTATGGACAGAGCCTCTGGAAACACCATATATTTT. It translates to CASSFMDRASGNTIYF.

The J gene is TRBJ2-5, the V gene TRBV28, with 11 bases identical to TRBD1. Germline-derived CDR1 and CDR2 are MDHEN and SYDVKM. The ends lost 5 bases at V and 3 bases at J; junction bases unmatched: 11. The CDR3 totals 17 residues. The DNA for the CDR3 is TGTGCCAGCAGTGGGACCGGGACAGGGGGAGGAAAAGAGACCCAGTACTTC. This translates into CASSGTGTGGGKETQYF.

The CDR3 loop reads CASSRRQSPSEQFF. The CDR3 coding sequence is TGTGCCAGCAGCCGCCGACAGAGCCCCTCGGAGCAGTTCTTC. The chain employs TRBV7-8 and TRBJ2-1, with D maybe TRBD1 (5 bases). The CDR3 has 14 residues. Between the trimmed V and J ends, which lost 5 bases and 10 bases, there was a span of 18 bases. Germline lookup yields CDR1 SGHVS and CDR2 FQNEAQ.

V gene TRBV2 combines with J gene TRBJ1-3; TRBD1 is a possible D gene (6 bases). This CDR3 has 15 residues. Germline values: CDR1 SNHLY, CDR2 FYNNEI. The V end lost 9 bases, the J end lost 0 bases, and 15 bases lay between the germline ends. This CDR3 is CASRQAAISGNTIYF. The CDR3 DNA is TGTGCCAGTAGACAGGCTGCAATCTCTGGAAACACCATATATTTT.

The V and J genes are TRBV4-1 and TRBJ2-7; D is ambiguous. Germline V lookup: CDR1 MGHRA, CDR2 YSYEKL. The CDR3 runs 14 residues. V was shortened by 1 base and J by 0 bases, with 7 bases between the two germline ends. CDR3 amino acids: CASSQGRSSYEQYF. The CDR3 DNA reads TGCGCCAGCAGCCAAGGGCGGAGCTCCTACGAGCAGTACTTC.

The table lists this clone with a count of one. The chain links TRBV21-1 to TRBJ1-4. TRBV21-1 is described as a pseudogene. The length of the CDR3 is 16 residues. This chain's CDR3 is CASSKGWGGWREKLFF. CDR3 sequence (DNA): TGTGCCAGCAGCAAAGGTTGGGGGGGGTGGCGTGAAAAACTGTTTTTT.

The rearrangement joins TRBV6-5 to TRBJ2-1; D possibly corresponds to TRBD2 (6 bases). Trimming took off 6 bases at V and 3 bases at J, with 12 bases between the two ends. This CDR3 region has 14 residues. Germline CDR1 MNHEY, CDR2 SVGAGI. CDR3 loop: CASRLADNYNEQFF. CDR3 sequence (DNA): TGTGCCAGCAGATTAGCGGATAACTACAATGAGCAGTTCTTC.

J is TRBJ2-3 and V is TRBV3-1 (or the pseudogene TRBV3-2); TRBD2 agrees at 8 bases. The CDR3 sequence is 17 residues long. CDR1 and CDR2 (germline): LGHDT, YNNKEL (reference sequence). The J segment lost 1 base and the V segment lost 4 bases, leaving 10 bases of the junction unmatched. The CDR3 DNA reads as TGTGCCAGCAGCCTGAGACGTTGGCGGGGGGGCACAGATACGCAGTATTTT. Translated, it gives CASSLRRWRGGTDTQYF.

This sequence joins TRBV6-5 and TRBJ2-7; TRBD2 matches 8 bases. The V segment lost 6 bases and the J segment 6 bases; nucleotides outside the gene matches: 7. The CDR3 contains 13 residues. Per germline, CDR1 MNHEY and CDR2 SVGAGI. For the CDR3, the DNA is TGTGCCAGCAGCCTTAGCGGGATCAGCGAGCAGTACTTC. Protein sequence: CASSLSGISEQYF.

The chain links TRBV9 to TRBJ1-2; 7 positions match TRBD1. The CDR3 has 16 residues. Germline CDR1 is SGDLS and CDR2 is YYNGEE. The V gene end was trimmed by 4 bases and the J gene end by 2 bases; junction bases not matched to a gene: 11. For the CDR3, the DNA is TGTGCCAGCAGCCCCGGGGGACAGCAGGAGAACTATGGCTACACCTTC. This codes for CASSPGGQQENYGYTF.

V and J are TRBV18 and TRBJ2-6; 7 nucleotides line up with TRBD1. The CDR3 totals 17 residues. V trimming: 3 bases; J trimming: 0 bases; junction bases outside the gene matches: 5. Looked up from germline, CDR1 is KGHSH and CDR2 is LQKENI. The CDR3 nucleotides are TGTGCCAGCTCACCCACGACAGGGCCCTCTGGGGCCAACGTCCTGACTTTC. Encoded protein: CASSPTTGPSGANVLTF.

The chain links TRBV27 to TRBJ1-5; a weak D match, TRBD1 (6 bases). Germline assignment: CDR1 MNHEY and CDR2 SMNVEV (reference sequence). V was pared by 5 bases and J by 2 bases, with 10 bases between. This CDR3 is built from 14 residues. The CDR3 DNA reads as TGTGCCAGCAGTCCACGGACAGGCAATCAGCCCCAGCATTTT. Amino acids: CASSPRTGNQPQHF.

Notes on this clone: The junction and the germline gene differ at one end; a read error may be behind it. Here the CDR3 reads CASSLGEGTGDF. In nucleotides, the CDR3 is TGTGCCAGCAGTTTAGGGGAGGGGACAGGGGACTTC. The chain combines TRBV28 with TRBJ2-7, with 10 bases that match TRBD1. CDR1 is MDHEN and CDR2 is SYDVKM in the germline V gene. The CDR3 is 12 amino acids.

The count of this clone is one. The V gene is TRBV7-9, the J gene TRBJ2-1, with a weak D call TRBD1 (5 bases). CDR3 length: 15 residues. Germline CDR1 reads SEHNR; CDR2 reads FQNEAQ (reference sequence). V gave up 5 bases and J gave up 0 bases, with 11 bases separating them. The CDR3 here is CASSGHRSSYNEQFF. The CDR3 nucleotides are TGTGCCAGCAGCGGCCACAGGAGCTCCTACAATGAGCAGTTCTTC. The full variable domain, rest sourced from reference TRBV7-9 and TRBJ2-1, is DTGVSQNPRHKITKRGQNVTFRCDPISEHNRLYWYRQTLGQGPEFLTYFQNEAQLEKSRLLSDRFSAERPKGSFSTLEIQRTEQGDSAMYLCASSGHRSSYNEQFFGPGTRLTVL.

About this clone itself: Other DNA sequences from this sample encode an identical CDR3 as well. V is TRBV4-2 and J is TRBJ2-7, with 9 positions matching TRBD2. Trimming took 1 base from V and 2 from J; bases not matched to a gene: 3. Germline assignment: CDR1 LGHNA and CDR2 YNFKEQ. The CDR3 runs 15 residues. The CDR3 reads CASSQVAGETYEQYF. The CDR3 DNA reads as TGTGCCAGCAGCCAAGTAGCGGGGGAAACCTACGAGCAGTACTTC.

This sequence joins TRBV29-1 and TRBJ2-2; TRBD2 matches 11 bases. The germline V gene encodes CDR1 SQVTM and CDR2 ANQGSEA. The ends lost 5 bases at V and 0 bases at J; junction bases unmatched: 8. The CDR3 sequence is 17 residues long. CDR3 region: CSVRRTSGQSNTGELFF. The CDR3 DNA reads as TGCAGCGTTCGGCGGACTAGCGGGCAATCGAACACCGGGGAGCTGTTTTTT.

The CDR3 region has the DNA TGTGCCAGCAGCTTAGCCCCGAGAGGGGGAGGGGAGACCCAGTACTTC. Its translation: CASSLAPRGGGETQYF. The chain carries TRBV7-2 and TRBJ2-5; a weak D match, TRBD2 (7 bases). The germline V and J ends were trimmed by 0 bases and 5 bases, with 16 bases remaining between them. The CDR3 loop spans 16 amino acids. CDR1 is SGHTA, CDR2 FQGNSA, per germline.

The chain combines TRBV7-9 with TRBJ2-1; 7 bases fit TRBD1. V lost 5 bases to trimming and J lost 7 bases; unmatched junction nucleotides: 5. CDR3 size: 13 residues. The germline V gene encodes CDR1 SEHNR and CDR2 FQNEAQ (reference sequence). The CDR3 protein is CASSRGLSNEQFF. CDR3 coding DNA: TGTGCCAGCAGCAGGGGGCTTTCAAATGAGCAGTTCTTC.